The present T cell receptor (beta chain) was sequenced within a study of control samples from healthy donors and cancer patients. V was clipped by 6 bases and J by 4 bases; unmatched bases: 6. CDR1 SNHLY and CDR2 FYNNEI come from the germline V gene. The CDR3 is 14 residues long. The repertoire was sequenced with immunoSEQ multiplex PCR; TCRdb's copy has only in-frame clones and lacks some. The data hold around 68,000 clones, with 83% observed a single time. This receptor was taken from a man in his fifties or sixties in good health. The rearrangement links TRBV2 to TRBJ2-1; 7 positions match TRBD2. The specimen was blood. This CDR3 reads CASRGGRSYNEQFF. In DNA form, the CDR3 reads TGTGCCAGCAGGGGCGGGAGATCGTACAATGAGCAGTTCTTC. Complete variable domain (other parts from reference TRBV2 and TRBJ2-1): EPEVTQTPSHQVTQMGQEVILRCVPISNHLYFYWYRQILGQKVEFLVSFYNNEISEKSEIFDDQFSVERPDGSNFTLKIRSTKLEDSAMYFCASRGGRSYNEQFFGPGTRLTVL.